The 20 T cell receptor beta chains listed next were all sequenced from one sample in a study of cytomegalovirus exposure and HLA in healthy donors. Both 60 Vbeta primers and 13 Jbeta primers went into the PCR. Only in-frame clones appear in the TCRdb table, and some are missing; sequencing was by immunoSEQ multiplex PCR. The repertoire holds fewer than 140,000 clones, with roughly four fifths as singletons. The source material was PBMCs. These receptor sequences come from a man in his fifties or sixties in good health and CMV-seronegative.

V usage is TRBV6-5 and J usage is TRBJ2-1, with TRBD2 matching over 9 bases. Germline V lookup: CDR1 MNHEY, CDR2 SVGAGI. V trimming: 0 bases; J trimming: 9 bases; junction bases outside the gene matches: 9. This CDR3 has 16 amino acids. The CDR3 DNA reads TGTGCCAGCAGTTACTCGGGGACTAGCCAGTTCGGTGAGCAGTTCTTC. Its translation is CASSYSGTSQFGEQFF.

This clone showed up just once. This sequence joins TRBV19 and TRBJ1-5, with D tentatively TRBD1 (5 bases). This CDR3 is 14 amino acids long. The V end lost 5 bases, the J end lost 4 bases, and 12 bases lay between the germline ends. Germline V gives CDR1 LNHDA, CDR2 SQIVND (reference sequence). The CDR3 here is CASSVRQPNQPQHF. The DNA of the CDR3 is TGTGCCAGTAGTGTCAGACAGCCAAATCAGCCCCAGCATTTT.

This chain connects TRBV5-1 to TRBJ2-2; 12 nucleotides agree with TRBD2. V lost 0 bases, J lost 6 bases, and 6 bases stayed unmatched. The CDR3 runs to 17 residues. Germline CDR1 and CDR2: SGHRS and YFSETQ. CDR3 protein: CASSLVPLAGGAGELFF. The CDR3 nucleotides are TGCGCCAGCAGCTTGGTGCCACTAGCGGGGGGCGCCGGGGAGCTGTTTTTT.

The chain couples TRBV9 to TRBJ1-2; 8 bases are a match to TRBD1. Germline CDR1 SGDLS, CDR2 YYNGEE. The CDR3 length is 15 residues. V gave up 0 bases and J gave up 3 bases; unmatched junction bases: 4. CDR3 region: CASSVGQGRDYGYTF. CDR3 DNA: TGTGCCAGCAGCGTAGGACAGGGGAGGGACTATGGCTACACCTTC.

This sequence joins TRBV19 and TRBJ1-2; D is ambiguous. The CDR3 runs to 12 residues. The V end lost 3 bases, the J end lost 6 bases, and 8 bases lay between the germline ends. CDR1 LNHDA and CDR2 SQIVND come from the germline V gene (reference sequence). CDR3 sequence: CASSMVRDGYTF. The CDR3 bases are TGTGCCAGTAGTATGGTACGGGATGGCTACACCTTC.

The chain has TRBV6-1 and TRBJ1-5, with D perhaps matching TRBD1 (6 bases). Trimming shortened V by 2 bases and J by 9 bases, and 14 bases separated the two germline ends. Germline values: CDR1 MNHNS, CDR2 SASEGT. The length of the CDR3 is 14 residues. The DNA for the CDR3 is TGTGCCAGCAGTGAACGGACAGCCCAGGGGCCCCAGCATTTT. Translated: CASSERTAQGPQHF.

The gene calls are TRBV12-5 and TRBJ1-6; TRBD1 agrees at 7 bases. CDR3 length: 15 residues. The germline gives CDR1 LGHNT, CDR2 FRNRAP. V dropped 5 bases and J dropped 4; count of bases not matched to a gene: 5. Here the CDR3 DNA reads TGTGCTAGTGGTACAGGGACAGATTATAATTCACCCCTCCACTTT. Protein: CASGTGTDYNSPLHF.

V usage is TRBV7-2 and J usage is TRBJ2-3, with a tentative D call TRBD2 (5 bases). The germline V and J ends were trimmed by 1 base and 6 bases, with 14 bases remaining between them. The CDR3 is 15 amino acids. Germline V CDR1 and CDR2: SGHTA, FQGNSA. As DNA, the CDR3 is TGTGCCAGCAGCTTAGACACGGGGTTGTCGGATACGCAGTATTTT. Its protein is CASSLDTGLSDTQYF.

The table lists this clone with a count of one. J is TRBJ1-5 and V is TRBV29-1; 9 bases line up with TRBD1. Unmatched junction bases numbered 9, after V lost 8 bases and J lost 4 bases. CDR1 and CDR2 from the germline V gene are SQVTM and ANQGSEA. This CDR3 has 14 residues. CDR3 residues: CSIRQGGANQPQHF. Here the CDR3 DNA reads TGCAGCATTAGACAGGGGGGTGCAAATCAGCCCCAGCATTTT.

The chain uses TRBV7-9 and TRBJ2-3; a possible D gene is TRBD1 (5 bases). Germline V gene lookup returns CDR1 SEHNR and CDR2 FQNEAQ (reference sequence). V was cut by 1 base and J by 7 bases, with 18 bases left in between. The CDR3 has 16 residues. In DNA form, the CDR3 reads TGTGCCAGCAGCTTAGAGACGGGCAGGGTGGGAAATACGCAGTATTTT. It translates to CASSLETGRVGNTQYF.

The chain has TRBV30 and TRBJ2-3; TRBD2 matches at 13 bases. The CDR3 is 18 amino acids. The trim removed 0 bases at V and 0 bases at J, leaving 6 bases unmatched. Germline V gene data show CDR1 as GTSNPN and CDR2 as SVGIG (reference sequence). The CDR3 DNA reads TGTGCCTGGAGTGTAACTAGCGGGGGGGCCGGTAGCACAGATACGCAGTATTTT. This encodes CAWSVTSGGAGSTDTQYF. The full variable domain, completed using reference TRBV30 and TRBJ2-3, is SQTIHQWPATLVQPVGSPLSLECTVEGTSNPNLYWYRQAAGRGLQLLFYSVGIGQISSEVPQNLSASRPQDRQFILSSKKLLLSDSGFYLCAWSVTSGGAGSTDTQYFGPGTRLTVL.

This clone has just one count. The rearrangement links TRBV5-4 to TRBJ1-4; tentatively, D is TRBD1 (6 bases). The CDR3 sequence is 16 residues long. V was clipped by 0 bases and J by 7 bases, with 16 bases between them. CDR1 is SGHNT, CDR2 YYREEE, per germline (reference sequence). CDR3 loop: CASSLASGGRGEKLFF. The CDR3, as DNA: TGTGCCAGCAGCTTGGCCAGTGGGGGCAGGGGTGAAAAACTGTTTTTT.

The rearrangement joins TRBV6-5 to TRBJ1-1, with 11 bases lining up with TRBD1. The CDR3 sequence is 15 residues long. The V segment lost 6 bases and the J segment 6 bases; nucleotides outside the gene matches: 9. CDR1 MNHEY and CDR2 SVGAGI come from the germline V gene. The CDR3 reads CASSYRPGQGAEAFF. The CDR3 DNA is TGTGCCAGCAGCTATCGTCCGGGACAGGGGGCTGAAGCTTTCTTT.

The V gene is TRBV5-4, the J gene TRBJ1-6, with TRBD1 matching over 7 bases. Germline trimming cut 6 bases from V and 8 bases from J; bases unmatched to any gene: 14. The CDR3 consists of 16 residues. CDR1 is SGHNT, CDR2 YYREEE, per germline (reference sequence). The CDR3 nucleotides are TGTGCCAGCACACCCGGGGCCCTTACAGGGGATTCACCCCTCCACTTT. Its protein product is CASTPGALTGDSPLHF.

The chain couples TRBV29-1 to TRBJ1-1; 7 bases are shared with TRBD1. Germline CDR1 is SQVTM and CDR2 is ANQGSEA. Unmatched junction bases numbered 8, after V lost 7 bases and J lost 9 bases. CDR3 length: 11 residues. This CDR3 is CSETTGNKAFF. In nucleotides, the CDR3 is TGCAGCGAGACGACAGGGAACAAAGCTTTCTTT. The variable domain in full, with the rest retrieved from reference TRBV29-1 and TRBJ1-1, is SAVISQKPSRDICQRGTSLTIQCQVDSQVTMMFWYRQQPGQSLTLIATANQGSEATYESGFVIDKFPISRPNLTFSTLTVSNMSPEDSSIYLCSETTGNKAFFGQGTRLTVV.

The chain recombines TRBV30 with TRBJ2-1; D gene uncertain. CDR1 GTSNPN and CDR2 SVGIG come from the germline V gene (reference sequence). CDR3 length: 13 residues. V lost 2 bases and J 3 bases, leaving 8 bases between the germline ends. In nucleotides, the CDR3 is TGTGCCTGGAGTCCTGCTAGCTACAATGAGCAGTTCTTC. Translating it yields CAWSPASYNEQFF.

As concerns this clone: One end of the junction does not line up with germline, which may come from a read error. The chain employs TRBV29-1 and TRBJ2-3, with TRBD2 matching 11 bases. Germline V gives CDR1 SQVTM, CDR2 ANQGSEA. This CDR3 has 18 residues. The CDR3 region is CSGEGLAGGLTPQDSQYF. The DNA for the CDR3 is TGCAGCGGGGAAGGCCTAGCGGGGGGCTTAACTCCCCAAGATTCGCAGTATTTT.

In the case of this clone: This CDR3 is also generated by other DNA sequences in the sample. The genes are TRBV6-1 and TRBJ1-6, with a tentative D call TRBD1 (5 bases). Germline V lookup: CDR1 MNHNS, CDR2 SASEGT. The CDR3 has 13 amino acids. The V end lost 10 bases, the J end lost 7 bases, and 14 bases lay between the germline ends. The CDR3 loop is CATRQSENSPLHF. As DNA, the CDR3 is TGTGCCACGAGACAGTCCGAAAATTCACCCCTCCACTTT.

The chain uses TRBV6-4 and TRBJ2-7; 9 bases match TRBD2. The CDR3 has 17 amino acids. Per the germline V gene, CDR1 is MRHNA and CDR2 is SNTAGT. With V trimmed by 7 bases and J by 2 bases, 15 bases remained unmatched. The CDR3 here is CASTRLRRGGLTYEQYF. As DNA, the CDR3 is TGTGCCAGCACCCGACTCCGGCGGGGGGGCCTCACCTACGAGCAGTACTTC.

This clone was detected only once. The chain employs TRBV11-3 and TRBJ2-1, with TRBD2 identical over 8 bases. The CDR3 is 14 amino acids. V lost 0 bases, J lost 10 bases, and 5 bases stayed unmatched. CDR1 and CDR2 (germline): SGHNT, YENEEA. CDR3 region: CASSLEYAGGEQFF. CDR3 sequence (DNA): TGTGCCAGCAGCTTAGAATACGCGGGGGGCGAGCAGTTCTTC.